This is a list of T cell receptor beta chains from one sample in a study of shared clonotypes between healthy human individuals. Data came from immunoSEQ multiplex PCR; TCRdb stores just in-frame clones and leaves some out. The sample has about 480,000 clones, 79% seen once; the top ten hold roughly 13%. Input material: PBMCs. These receptors came from a woman between 40 and 55 years old in good health. Some clones in this sample may be carry-over from other donors' samples. CDR3s include the opening cysteine and the closing phenylalanine or tryptophan. Fields, in order: clone size, J gene, V gene, D gene, CDR3 DNA, CDR3 protein. D genes are given only for firm matches. Only some rows state a clone size, as once, few, many or a class for expanded clones.

clone_size: -
j_call: TRBJ2-1
v_call: TRBV11-2
d_call: -
cdr3_nt: TGTGCCAGCAGCTTAGATTTCACATCCTACAATGAGCAGTTCTTC
cdr3_aa: CASSLDFTSYNEQFF

clone_size: -
j_call: TRBJ2-5
v_call: TRBV11-2
d_call: -
cdr3_nt: TGTGCCAGCAGCCCATCGCAGGGCCTCTGGGAGACCCAGTACTTC
cdr3_aa: CASSPSQGLWETQYF

clone_size: -
j_call: TRBJ2-7
v_call: TRBV5-4
d_call: -
cdr3_nt: TGTGCCAGCAGCTTAGACGACTACGAGCAGTACTTC
cdr3_aa: CASSLDDYEQYF

clone_size: -
j_call: TRBJ2-5
v_call: TRBV30
d_call: -
cdr3_nt: TGTGCCTGGGGACAGATCGAGACCCAGTACTTC
cdr3_aa: CAWGQIETQYF

clone_size: once
j_call: TRBJ1-4
v_call: TRBV28
d_call: -
cdr3_nt: TGTGCCAGCTTCGGCGGGACGGCTAATGAAAAACTGTTTTTT
cdr3_aa: CASFGGTANEKLFF

clone_size: -
j_call: TRBJ2-1
v_call: TRBV6-6
d_call: TRBD2
cdr3_nt: TGTGCCAGCGCCCTAGCGGGAGTGAGTGAGCAGTTCTTC
cdr3_aa: CASALAGVSEQFF

clone_size: -
j_call: TRBJ1-1
v_call: TRBV6-1
d_call: -
cdr3_nt: TGTGCCAGCACCCCTGTCTGGGCGAACACTGAAGCTTTCTTT
cdr3_aa: CASTPVWANTEAFF

clone_size: -
j_call: TRBJ1-1
v_call: TRBV2
d_call: -
cdr3_nt: TGTGCCAGCAGTAAAAATCGACAGTACACTGAAGCTTTCTTT
cdr3_aa: CASSKNRQYTEAFF

clone_size: -
j_call: TRBJ2-4
v_call: TRBV2
d_call: -
cdr3_nt: TGTGCCAGCAGTGAGACTGGGAGGACAGATCTAGCCAAAAACATTCAGTACTTC
cdr3_aa: CASSETGRTDLAKNIQYF

clone_size: -
j_call: TRBJ1-2
v_call: TRBV28
d_call: TRBD1
cdr3_nt: TGTGCCAGCAGTCCACCGACAGGGGGCGTGGATACCTATGGCTACACCTTC
cdr3_aa: CASSPPTGGVDTYGYTF

clone_size: -
j_call: TRBJ1-5
v_call: TRBV2
d_call: TRBD1
cdr3_nt: TGTGCCAGCAGGGGGACAGGCAATCAGCCCCAGCATTTT
cdr3_aa: CASRGTGNQPQHF

clone_size: many
j_call: TRBJ2-5
v_call: TRBV7-9
d_call: TRBD1
cdr3_nt: TGTGCCAGCAGCTTTGGGACAGCGCCCGAGACCCAGTACTTC
cdr3_aa: CASSFGTAPETQYF

clone_size: -
j_call: TRBJ1-5
v_call: TRBV19
d_call: -
cdr3_nt: TGTGCCAGTAACATACTCAATCAGCCCCAGCATTTT
cdr3_aa: CASNILNQPQHF

clone_size: many
j_call: TRBJ2-7
v_call: TRBV11-2
d_call: -
cdr3_nt: TGTGCCAGCAGCTTAGATTATTCTATCTCCTACGAGCAGTACTTC
cdr3_aa: CASSLDYSISYEQYF

clone_size: -
j_call: TRBJ2-1
v_call: TRBV10-3
d_call: -
cdr3_nt: TGTGCCATCAGTGAACCACCAGGGCAGAGTTTTGGCAATGAGCAGTTCTTC
cdr3_aa: CAISEPPGQSFGNEQFF

clone_size: -
j_call: TRBJ1-6
v_call: TRBV4-1
d_call: -
cdr3_nt: TGCGCCACCCCCCACCGGACAGATAATTCACCCCTCCACTTT
cdr3_aa: CATPHRTDNSPLHF

clone_size: once
j_call: TRBJ2-5
v_call: TRBV5-1
d_call: TRBD2
cdr3_nt: TGCGCCAGCAGCTGGGGGACTAGCGGTAACCGGCCACGGGAGACCCAGTACTTC
cdr3_aa: CASSWGTSGNRPRETQYF

clone_size: -
j_call: TRBJ2-1
v_call: TRBV10-3
d_call: -
cdr3_nt: TGTGCCAGCTCCACAGAGACCTACAATGAGCAGTTCTTC
cdr3_aa: CASSTETYNEQFF

clone_size: -
j_call: TRBJ2-7
v_call: TRBV28
d_call: TRBD2
cdr3_nt: TGTGCCAGCAGTACCCCGGGACTACCCTACGAGCAGTACTTC
cdr3_aa: CASSTPGLPYEQYF

clone_size: once
j_call: TRBJ2-7
v_call: TRBV29-1
d_call: TRBD2
cdr3_nt: TGCAGCGTTGTTCGGGACTACTCCTACGAGCAGTACTTC
cdr3_aa: CSVVRDYSYEQYF

clone_size: once
j_call: TRBJ2-1
v_call: TRBV4-1
d_call: -
cdr3_nt: TGCGCCAGCAGCCAAGATGTCGGGCCATACAATGAGCAGTTCTTC
cdr3_aa: CASSQDVGPYNEQFF

clone_size: once
j_call: TRBJ2-7
v_call: TRBV29-1
d_call: TRBD2
cdr3_nt: TGCAGCGTTGGGGGGGGTCCCTACGAGCAGTACTTC
cdr3_aa: CSVGGGPYEQYF

clone_size: -
j_call: TRBJ1-1
v_call: TRBV19
d_call: -
cdr3_nt: TGTGCCAGTAGAGTCGGGATGAACACTGAAGCTTTCTTT
cdr3_aa: CASRVGMNTEAFF

clone_size: -
j_call: TRBJ2-2
v_call: TRBV6-6
d_call: -
cdr3_nt: TGTGCCAGCAGGCGGGACGGTGACACCGGGGAGCTGTTTTTT
cdr3_aa: CASRRDGDTGELFF

clone_size: -
j_call: TRBJ2-3
v_call: TRBV18
d_call: TRBD2
cdr3_nt: TGTGCCAGCTCGCCTCGACTAGCGGGAGGGCCGGATACGCAGTATTTT
cdr3_aa: CASSPRLAGGPDTQYF

clone_size: -
j_call: TRBJ1-1
v_call: TRBV30
d_call: -
cdr3_nt: TGTGCCTGGAGCCCGACAGGTTTGAACACTGAAGCTTTCTTT
cdr3_aa: CAWSPTGLNTEAFF

clone_size: -
j_call: TRBJ2-2
v_call: TRBV5-1
d_call: -
cdr3_nt: TGCGCCAGCAGAAAAAACCGGGACTCAACGAACACCGGGGAGCTGTTTTTT
cdr3_aa: CASRKNRDSTNTGELFF

clone_size: -
j_call: TRBJ1-2
v_call: TRBV20-1
d_call: -
cdr3_nt: TGCAGCTCCTTCGCTGCCTATGGCTACACCTTC
cdr3_aa: CSSFAAYGYTF

clone_size: once
j_call: TRBJ2-5
v_call: TRBV18
d_call: -
cdr3_nt: TGTGCCAGCTCACCTCAGGGCCAAGAGACCCAGTACTTC
cdr3_aa: CASSPQGQETQYF

clone_size: once
j_call: TRBJ2-1
v_call: TRBV7-9
d_call: -
cdr3_nt: TGTGCCAGCACCGTTCCGGGGATCGTGCATGAGCAGTTCTTC
cdr3_aa: CASTVPGIVHEQFF

clone_size: -
j_call: TRBJ1-2
v_call: TRBV11-3
d_call: -
cdr3_nt: TGTGCCAGCACGGGTGAGGACGCACGGGAAGGCTACACCTTC
cdr3_aa: CASTGEDAREGYTF

clone_size: -
j_call: TRBJ2-1
v_call: TRBV7-3
d_call: TRBD2
cdr3_nt: TGTGCCAGCAGCGTTACTAGCGGGCGGCACAATGAGCAGTTCTTC
cdr3_aa: CASSVTSGRHNEQFF

clone_size: -
j_call: TRBJ1-5
v_call: TRBV2
d_call: TRBD1
cdr3_nt: TGTGCCAGCAGCGTCGACAGGGGTGAGCAGCCCCAGCATTTT
cdr3_aa: CASSVDRGEQPQHF

clone_size: -
j_call: TRBJ2-1
v_call: TRBV5-4
d_call: TRBD1
cdr3_nt: TGTGCCAGCAGCCGGGACAGAAATGAGCAGTTCTTC
cdr3_aa: CASSRDRNEQFF

clone_size: few
j_call: TRBJ1-2
v_call: TRBV10-3
d_call: -
cdr3_nt: TGTGCCAGCGCGACAGCTAACTATGGCTACACCTTC
cdr3_aa: CASATANYGYTF

clone_size: -
j_call: TRBJ2-2
v_call: TRBV7-3
d_call: TRBD2
cdr3_nt: TGTGCCAGCAGCTTGGCGGGAGTACGCACCGGGGAGCTGTTTTTT
cdr3_aa: CASSLAGVRTGELFF

clone_size: -
j_call: TRBJ2-5
v_call: TRBV7-2
d_call: -
cdr3_nt: TGTGCCAGCAGCAACATCCGGGGACGACAAGAGACCCAGTACTTC
cdr3_aa: CASSNIRGRQETQYF

clone_size: -
j_call: TRBJ2-2
v_call: TRBV28
d_call: TRBD1
cdr3_nt: TGTGCCAGCAGTTCCCCCTCCACAGGGGTTATCGGGGAGCTGTTTTTT
cdr3_aa: CASSSPSTGVIGELFF